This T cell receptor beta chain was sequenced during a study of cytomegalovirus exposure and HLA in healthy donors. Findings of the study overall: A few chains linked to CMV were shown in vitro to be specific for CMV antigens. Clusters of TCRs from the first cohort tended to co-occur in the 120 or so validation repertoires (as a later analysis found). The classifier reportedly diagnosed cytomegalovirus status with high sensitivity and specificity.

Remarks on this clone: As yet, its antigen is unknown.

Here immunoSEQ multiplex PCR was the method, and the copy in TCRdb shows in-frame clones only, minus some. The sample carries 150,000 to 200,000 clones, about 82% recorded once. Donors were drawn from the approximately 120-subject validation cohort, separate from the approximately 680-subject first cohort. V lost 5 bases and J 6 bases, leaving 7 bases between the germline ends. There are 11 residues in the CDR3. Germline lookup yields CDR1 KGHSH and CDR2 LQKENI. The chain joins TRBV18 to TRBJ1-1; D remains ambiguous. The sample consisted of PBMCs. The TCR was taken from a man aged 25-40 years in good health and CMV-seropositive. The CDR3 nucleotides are TGTGCCAGCTCAGAGAATGCTGAAGCTTTCTTT. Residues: CASSENAEAFF.